This T cell receptor (beta chain) is from a study of T cell responses to AZD1222 COVID-19 vaccine. About the study: Analyses pooled second doses at about 4 or about 12 weeks. Study-wide results and limits: Spike was spanned by vaccine-associated CD4 TCRs, which were dominant at 160-218 and 743-854.

Profiling relied on immunoSEQ multiplex PCR, and the TCRdb table lists in-frame clones only, not all of them. This sample yields just over 95,000 clones, of which approximately 88% are seen a single time; 3.5% to 4.5% belongs to the top ten. This CDR3 contains 15 residues. Trimming removed 6 bases from V and 0 bases from J, with 13 bases in between. Germline V CDR1 and CDR2: LNHDA, SQIVND (reference sequence). A note on this clone: The antigen is unknown.

The specimen was peripheral blood, collected on day 0 of AZD1222 vaccination. The chain carries TRBV19 and TRBJ2-3, with D possibly TRBD2 on 6 matching bases. This TCR was recovered from an adult in good health. In DNA form, the CDR3 reads TGTGCCAGTAGGTGGAGGCGGGGAAGCACAGATACGCAGTATTTT. Amino acid sequence: CASRWRRGSTDTQYF.